A single sample is the source of the 15 T cell receptor beta chains below, sequenced in a study of T cell clonality in common variable immunodeficiency (dated by TCRdb to the mid-2010s). The library came from the immunoSEQ multiplex PCR assay. As stored in TCRdb, this immuneACCESS dataset retains in-frame rearrangements with V and J assigned. A fraction of the clones does not appear; measured against another copy, unresolved V genes explain less than half of the discrepancy, and the remainder lacks a known reason. This sample has approximately 45,000 clones in the table, none counted a single time. The ten top clones hold approximately 2% of the sample. The sample consisted of peripheral blood mononuclear cells. The receptors stem from a person aged 18 to 70 in good health.

The sample holds many counts of this clone. The read terminates 3 residues ahead of where the CDR3 ends, so the germline J gene completes it. The chain recombines TRBV20-1 with TRBJ2-2; 8 positions agree with TRBD2. This CDR3 region has 15 residues. The germline V gene has CDR1 DFQATT and CDR2 SNEGSKA (reference sequence). Trimming took 3 bases from V and 5 from J; bases not matched to a gene: 8. The chain's CDR3 is CSASWPPGGTGELFF. The part of the CDR3 DNA that was read is TGCAGTGCTAGTTGGCCCCCGGGGGGGACCGGGGAG.

This clone was recorded at least ten times. The missing CDR3 end, 3 residues past where the read stops, is filled in from the germline J gene. The V and J genes are TRBV15 and TRBJ2-1; 10 nucleotides agree with TRBD2. Germline trimming cut 8 bases from V and 9 bases from J; bases unmatched to any gene: 19. Germline V gene data show CDR1 as LNHNV and CDR2 as YYDKDF (reference sequence). The CDR3 covers 17 residues. The covered CDR3 bases are TGTGCCACCTCGAATTGGGGGGGTCCTAGCGGGAGCCTTGAG. Its protein product is CATSNWGGPSGSLE. The entire CDR3 protein is CATSNWGGPSGSLEQFF.

This clone was seen many times. The missing CDR3 end, 3 residues past where the read stops, is filled in from the germline J gene. The genes are TRBV10-2 and TRBJ2-1, with 10 bases identical to TRBD2. Germline loops: CDR1 WSHSY, CDR2 SAAADI. J gave up 6 bases and V 6 bases, and 8 bases lay outside the gene matches. This CDR3 region has 15 residues. This CDR3 is CASRLAGVGGNEQFF. CDR3 DNA, as far as it was read: TGCGCCAGCAGGCTAGCGGGAGTCGGAGGCAATGAG.

This clone was counted ten times or more. The CDR3 end falls 3 residues outside the read, so it is completed with the germline J gene. The V call is TRBV7-2, the J call TRBJ1-1; maybe TRBD1 (5 bases). The V end was cut by 5 bases, the J end by 5 bases, with 12 bases between. Germline loops: CDR1 SGHTA, CDR2 FQGNSA. The CDR3 has 13 amino acids. CDR3 residues: CASSRAGLTEAFF. The CDR3 bases that were read are TGTGCCAGCAGCAGAGCAGGGCTAACTGAA.

This clone occurred many times. The read ends 3 residues shy of where the CDR3 ends; the end is completed using the germline J gene. The chain couples TRBV6-1 to TRBJ1-4; the match to TRBD1 covers 9 bases. CDR1 and CDR2 from the germline V gene are MNHNS and SASEGT. The J segment lost 1 base and the V segment lost 4 bases, leaving 4 bases of the junction unmatched. This CDR3 is built from 16 residues. The covered CDR3 bases are TGTGCCAGCAGTGGCTGGACAGGGGTAACTAATGAAAAA. Protein sequence: CASSGWTGVTNEK. In full, the CDR3 reads CASSGWTGVTNEKLFF.

Ten or more counts support this clone. Read sequence stops 3 residues before the CDR3 end, and the germline J gene provides the missing end. The chain recombines TRBV14 with TRBJ2-3; D unclear. The CDR3 totals 16 residues. V lost 2 bases to trimming and J lost 0 bases, with 12 bases between them. CDR1 and CDR2 (germline): SGHDN, FVKESK. The CDR3 bases that were read are TGTGCCAGCAGCCAATTCGGTAGTGCTAGCACAGATACG. Translating gives CASSQFGSASTDT. The full CDR3 is CASSQFGSASTDTQYF.

This clone was detected ten times or more. The read comes to an end 3 residues before the CDR3 does, leaving the germline J gene to fill in the end. The V call is TRBV18, the J call TRBJ2-1; D is unclear. The CDR3 is made up of 10 amino acids. Germline V CDR1 and CDR2: KGHSH, LQKENI. V dropped 6 bases and J dropped 7 bases, with 4 bases sitting between them. The CDR3 sequence: CASSSNEQFF. The sequenced CDR3 bases are TGTGCCAGCTCCTCGAATGAG. Based on the CDR3 plus reference TRBV18 and TRBJ2-1, the full variable domain is NAGVMQNPRHLVRRRGQEARLRCSPMKGHSHVYWYRQLPEEGLKFMVYLQKENIIDESGMPKERFSAEFPKEGPSILRIQQVVRGDSAAYFCASSSNEQFFGPGTRLTVL.

There are many counts of this clone. The sequence runs out 3 residues before the end of the CDR3; the remainder is reconstructed from the germline J gene. The gene calls are TRBV19 and TRBJ1-1; no definite D call. The CDR3 loop spans 13 amino acids. Germline CDR1 LNHDA, CDR2 SQIVND (reference sequence). Trimming pared 0 bases from V and 0 bases from J, leaving 2 bases between. CDR3 DNA (partial): TGTGCCAGTAGTATAGACGTGAACACTGAA. This encodes CASSIDVNTE. The full CDR3 sequence reads CASSIDVNTEAFF. The full variable domain, completed using reference TRBV19 and TRBJ1-1, is DGGITQSPKYLFRKEGQNVTLSCEQNLNHDAMYWYRQDPGQGLRLIYYSQIVNDFQKGDIAEGYSVSREKKESFPLTVTSAQKNPTAFYLCASSIDVNTEAFFGQGTRLTVV.

On this clone: Read sequence stops 3 residues before the CDR3 end, and the germline J gene provides the missing end. The rearrangement joins TRBV2 to TRBJ2-2, with 9 bases matching TRBD1. CDR1 is SNHLY and CDR2 is FYNNEI in the germline V gene. The length of the CDR3 is 14 residues. The covered CDR3 bases are TGTGCCAGCAGCGCCGGGACAGGGCGTTCACCG. The encoded protein is CASSAGTGRSP. The full CDR3 reads CASSAGTGRSPLFF. The entire variable domain, with the rest obtained from reference TRBV2 and TRBJ2-2, is as follows: EPEVTQTPSHQVTQMGQEVILRCVPISNHLYFYWYRQILGQKVEFLVSFYNNEISEKSEIFDDQFSVERPDGSNFTLKIRSTKLEDSAMYFCASSAGTGRSPLFFGEGSRLTVL.

This clone appeared many times. The CDR3 is cut off 3 residues early in the read; its end comes from the germline J gene. Other nucleotide sequences from this sample produce the same CDR3. V and J are TRBV5-6 and TRBJ2-5; a weak D match, TRBD2 (6 bases). CDR1 and CDR2 (germline): SGHDT, YYEEEE. The germline V and J ends were trimmed by 7 bases and 5 bases, with 15 bases remaining between them. The CDR3 sequence is 13 residues long. CDR3 DNA, as far as it was read: TGTGCCAGCTCTCTCGGGGCGGGGGAGACC. It yields the protein CASSLGAGET. The full CDR3 protein is CASSLGAGETQYF. The full variable domain, its missing parts supplied by reference TRBV5-6 and TRBJ2-5, is DAGVTQSPTHLIKTRGQQVTLRCSPKSGHDTVSWYQQALGQGPQFIFQYYEEEERQRGNFPDRFSGHQFPNYSSELNVNALLLGDSALYLCASSLGAGETQYFGPGTRLLVL.

About this clone itself: A much larger clone lies one base from this, so it may be a read error. Read coverage stops 3 residues before the CDR3 terminus; the germline J gene supplies the remainder. V usage is TRBV30 and J usage is TRBJ2-3; a possible D gene is TRBD2 (7 bases). CDR3 length equals 13 residues. Germline loops: CDR1 GTSNPN, CDR2 SVGIG (reference sequence). CDR3 sequence reads: CAWRGGGNQPQYF. The CDR3 DNA, read in part, is TGTGCCTGGAGAGGCGGGGGCAATCAGCCG.

The sample holds many counts of this clone. The missing CDR3 end, 3 residues past where the read stops, is filled in from the germline J gene. This sequence joins TRBV19 and TRBJ1-2; 8 bases line up with TRBD1. Germline V gene sequence: CDR1 LNHDA, CDR2 SQIVND (reference sequence). V shed 5 bases and J 4 bases; nucleotides not matched to a gene: 9. The CDR3 is 15 amino acids. CDR3 DNA (partial): TGTGCCAGTAGTCCTGGGACAGGTCATACCTATGGC. Protein product: CASSPGTGHTYG. The whole CDR3 protein reads CASSPGTGHTYGYTF. Full variable domain (rest looked up from reference TRBV19 and TRBJ1-2): DGGITQSPKYLFRKEGQNVTLSCEQNLNHDAMYWYRQDPGQGLRLIYYSQIVNDFQKGDIAEGYSVSREKKESFPLTVTSAQKNPTAFYLCASSPGTGHTYGYTFGSGTRLTVV.

This clone was seen many times. The read falls 3 residues short of the CDR3 end, and the missing part is taken from the germline J gene. The chain couples TRBV7-9 to TRBJ2-5; possible D gene TRBD1, 6 bases. Germline CDR1 and CDR2: SEHNR and FQNEAQ (reference sequence). V lost 1 base and J 2 bases, leaving 8 bases between the germline ends. The CDR3 length is 14 residues. The sequenced CDR3 bases are TGTGCCAGCAGCTTAGAAGGGACACAAGAGACC. This sequence encodes CASSLEGTQET. The full CDR3 protein is CASSLEGTQETQYF. Variable domain in full (rest from reference TRBV7-9 and TRBJ2-5): DTGVSQNPRHKITKRGQNVTFRCDPISEHNRLYWYRQTLGQGPEFLTYFQNEAQLEKSRLLSDRFSAERPKGSFSTLEIQRTEQGDSAMYLCASSLEGTQETQYFGPGTRLLVL.

This clone occurred many times. The read finishes 3 residues shy of the CDR3 end, and the germline J gene is used to complete it. This chain links TRBV5-5 with TRBJ2-2, with unresolved D. The V gene's germline CDR1 is SGHKS and CDR2 YYEKEE (reference sequence). The CDR3 has 15 amino acids. Trimming took off 0 bases at V and 3 bases at J, with 9 bases between the two ends. Incomplete CDR3 DNA: TGTGCCAGCAGCTTGGCCCCTACAGACACCGGGGAG. This encodes CASSLAPTDTGE. The entire CDR3 protein is CASSLAPTDTGELFF.

The table lists this clone with many counts. The sequenced fragment ends 3 residues before the CDR3 boundary, so the rest is inferred from the germline J gene. The chain couples TRBV19 to TRBJ2-7; 7 bases are a match to TRBD2. There are 14 residues in the CDR3. With V trimmed by 6 bases and J by 2 bases, 7 bases remained unmatched. Per germline, CDR1 LNHDA and CDR2 SQIVND (reference sequence). CDR3 bases read: TGTGCCAGTAGGACCGGGGGGTTAGCCTACGAG. Amino acid sequence: CASRTGGLAYE. The CDR3 reads in full as CASRTGGLAYEQYF.